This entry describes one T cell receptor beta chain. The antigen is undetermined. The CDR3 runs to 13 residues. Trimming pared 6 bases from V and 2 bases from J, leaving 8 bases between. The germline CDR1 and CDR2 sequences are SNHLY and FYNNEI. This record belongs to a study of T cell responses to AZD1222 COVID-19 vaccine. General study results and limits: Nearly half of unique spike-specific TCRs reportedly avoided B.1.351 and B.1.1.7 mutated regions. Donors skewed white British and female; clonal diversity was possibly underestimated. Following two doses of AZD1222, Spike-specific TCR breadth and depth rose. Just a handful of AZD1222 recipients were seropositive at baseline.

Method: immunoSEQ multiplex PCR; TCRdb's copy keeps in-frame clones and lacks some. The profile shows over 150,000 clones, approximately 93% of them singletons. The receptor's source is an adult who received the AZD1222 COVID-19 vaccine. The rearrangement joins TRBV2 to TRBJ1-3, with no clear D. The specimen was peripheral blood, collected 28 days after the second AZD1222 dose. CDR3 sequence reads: CASSREAGNTIYF. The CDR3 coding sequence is TGTGCCAGCAGCCGGGAGGCTGGAAACACCATATATTTT.